Listed here are 19 T cell receptor beta chains from one sample, sequenced in a study of T-cell reconstitution after alpha-beta-depleted transplantation in children. The authors prepared the TCRbeta library with unique molecular identifiers. TCRdb passed the PCR reads through MiXCR, listing each CDR3 protein once. Of about 500,000 distinct CDR3 sequences in the sample, 32% were seen once. Sequencing was performed on PBMCs from the stem cell graft donor, taken from the stem cell graft. These receptors all come from a human donor who donated a stem cell graft to a child with aplastic anemia.

CDR3 bases: TGCAGCGTTGAAGATCGTGGAACCCTCGGCTCCTACAATGAGCAGTTCTTC. Its translation: CSVEDRGTLGSYNEQFF. J is TRBJ2-1 and V is TRBV29-1; D gene uncertain. The CDR3 consists of 17 residues. Trimming shortened V by 0 bases and J by 0 bases, and 15 bases separated the two germline ends. Germline-derived CDR1 and CDR2 are SQVTM and ANQGSEA.

V usage is TRBV29-1 and J usage is TRBJ2-7; tentatively, D is TRBD2 (5 bases). The CDR3 runs to 12 residues. Trimming cost V 5 bases and J 0 bases, with 8 bases left between them. Per the germline V gene, CDR1 is SQVTM and CDR2 is ANQGSEA. CDR3 in amino acids: CSVTTTSYEQYF. The CDR3 nucleotides are TGCAGCGTTACGACTACCTCCTACGAGCAGTACTTC.

This chain joins TRBV7-2 and TRBJ2-3; D is possibly TRBD1 (6 bases). The CDR3 contains 15 residues. Deletions cut 4 bases from V and 4 bases from J, with 15 bases between. Germline V gene sequence: CDR1 SGHTA, CDR2 FQGNSA. The DNA of the CDR3 is TGTGCCAGCAGCTGGCGCCCCAGGGGAGCAGATACGCAGTATTTT. Its protein is CASSWRPRGADTQYF.

J is TRBJ2-1 and V is TRBV4-3; 9 nucleotides line up with TRBD2. Germline lookup yields CDR1 LGHNA and CDR2 YSLEER. The CDR3 runs to 16 residues. The V and J ends lost 3 bases and 2 bases, in that order; junction bases with no gene match: 5. CDR3 DNA: TGCGCCAGCAGCCAGGGGCTAGCGGGAACCTACAATGAGCAGTTCTTC. Amino acid sequence: CASSQGLAGTYNEQFF.

The chain couples TRBV5-6 to TRBJ2-1, with 8 bases matching TRBD2. The V segment lost 4 bases and the J segment 4 bases; nucleotides outside the gene matches: 13. This CDR3 is built from 17 residues. From germline, CDR1 is SGHDT and CDR2 YYEEEE. The CDR3 DNA reads as TGTGCCAGCAGCCCCCGTGGGGTAGCGGGAAATTACAATGAGCAGTTCTTC. This gives the protein CASSPRGVAGNYNEQFF. Full variable domain (remainder filled in from reference TRBV5-6 and TRBJ2-1): DAGVTQSPTHLIKTRGQQVTLRCSPKSGHDTVSWYQQALGQGPQFIFQYYEEEERQRGNFPDRFSGHQFPNYSSELNVNALLLGDSALYLCASSPRGVAGNYNEQFFGPGTRLTVL.

This chain uses TRBV7-9 with TRBJ1-1, with D unresolved. This CDR3 region has 12 residues. Trimming cost V 1 base and J 7 bases, with 7 bases left between them. Germline V CDR1 and CDR2: SEHNR, FQNEAQ (reference sequence). The DNA for the CDR3 is TGTGCCAGCAGCTTAGATTCCCGTGAAGCTTTCTTT. This sequence encodes CASSLDSREAFF.

This clonotype was observed a handful of times. The chain links TRBV5-1 to TRBJ1-6; D is possibly TRBD1 (5 bases). Trimming removed 1 base at V and 9 bases at J, with 14 bases between. The germline V gene has CDR1 SGHRS and CDR2 YFSETQ. The CDR3 sequence is 15 residues long. The CDR3 loop reads CASSLRGPIFSPLHF. CDR3 coding DNA: TGCGCCAGCAGCTTGCGGGGACCAATATTTTCACCCCTCCACTTT.

CDR3 protein: CASSSSDRGPYEQYF. DNA for the CDR3: TGTGCCAGCAGTTCCTCAGACAGGGGCCCCTACGAGCAGTACTTC. The genes are TRBV12-3 or TRBV12-4 and TRBJ2-7; 8 bases line up with TRBD1. There are 15 residues in the CDR3. Unmatched junction bases numbered 7, after V lost 4 bases and J lost 2 bases.

This clonotype was counted a few times. The CDR3 sequence: CASSLVAGGLTDTQYF. The CDR3 DNA sequence: TGTGCCAGCAGCTTGGTAGCGGGAGGGCTCACAGATACGCAGTATTTT. The chain combines TRBV5-6 with TRBJ2-3, with 11 nucleotides matching TRBD2. The CDR3 is 16 residues long. The germline V gene has CDR1 SGHDT and CDR2 YYEEEE. The V and J ends lost 0 bases and 2 bases, in that order; junction bases with no gene match: 2.

J is TRBJ2-6 and V is TRBV5-6; 8 bases line up with TRBD1. The V gene's germline CDR1 is SGHDT and CDR2 YYEEEE. The V and J ends lost 3 bases and 0 bases, in that order; junction bases with no gene match: 8. This CDR3 is built from 18 residues. This CDR3 is CASSSGQGVSSGANVLTF. The CDR3 bases are TGTGCCAGCAGCTCTGGACAGGGCGTCAGCTCTGGGGCCAACGTCCTGACTTTC.

The rearrangement uses TRBV4-2 and TRBJ2-3, with D possibly being TRBD1 (5 bases). CDR3 length: 16 amino acids. The V end lost 5 bases, the J end lost 2 bases, and 17 bases lay between the germline ends. The germline CDR1 and CDR2 sequences are LGHNA and YNFKEQ. The CDR3 loop reads CASSDSQGAVTDTQYF. The CDR3 DNA sequence: TGTGCCAGCAGCGATAGCCAAGGGGCGGTCACAGATACGCAGTATTTT.

CDR3 residues: CSVEQGKNTEAFF. CDR3 nucleotide sequence: TGCAGCGTTGAACAGGGAAAGAACACTGAAGCTTTCTTT. This chain connects TRBV29-1 to TRBJ1-1, with D perhaps TRBD1 (5 bases). The V and J ends lost 2 bases and 1 base respectively, with 8 bases between them. The CDR3 is 13 residues long. Germline assignment: CDR1 SQVTM and CDR2 ANQGSEA. Filled out from reference TRBV29-1 and TRBJ1-1, the complete variable domain reads SAVISQKPSRDICQRGTSLTIQCQVDSQVTMMFWYRQQPGQSLTLIATANQGSEATYESGFVIDKFPISRPNLTFSTLTVSNMSPEDSSIYLCSVEQGKNTEAFFGQGTRLTVV.

Only a few counts were recorded for this clonotype. This chain links TRBV20-1 with TRBJ1-3, with TRBD1 matching over 7 bases. There are 16 residues in the CDR3. Germline-derived CDR1 and CDR2 are DFQATT and SNEGSKA (reference sequence). Trimming cost V 4 bases and J 0 bases; bases outside gene matches: 9. In DNA, the CDR3 is TGCAGTGCTATGAGCGGGGACAGCAGCTCTGGAAACACCATATATTTT. Translated: CSAMSGDSSSGNTIYF.

This clonotype was recorded once. The CDR3 DNA follows: TGTGCCAGCAACTGGGGGGAGGCGGATACGCAGTATTTT. It is translated as CASNWGEADTQYF. The J gene is TRBJ2-3, the V gene TRBV2; maybe TRBD2 (6 bases). Per the germline V gene, CDR1 is SNHLY and CDR2 is FYNNEI. CDR3 size: 13 residues. Trimming left V 7 bases short and J 6 bases short, with 14 bases between. Full variable domain (outside the CDR3, taken from reference TRBV2 and TRBJ2-3): EPEVTQTPSHQVTQMGQEVILRCVPISNHLYFYWYRQILGQKVEFLVSFYNNEISEKSEIFDDQFSVERPDGSNFTLKIRSTKLEDSAMYFCASNWGEADTQYFGPGTRLTVL.

This rearrangement joins TRBV7-9 to TRBJ2-1, with 9 positions matching TRBD2. The CDR3 is made up of 15 amino acids. The germline gives CDR1 SEHNR, CDR2 FQNEAQ (reference sequence). After removal of 5 bases from V and 5 bases from J, the junction contained 7 bases not matched to a gene. CDR3: CASSLGLARDNEQFF. CDR3 nucleotide sequence: TGTGCCAGCAGCCTCGGACTAGCGAGGGACAATGAGCAGTTCTTC.

The V call is TRBV20-1, the J call TRBJ2-1, with 9 bases identical to TRBD2. This CDR3 contains 15 residues. Germline CDR1 DFQATT, CDR2 SNEGSKA (reference sequence). V lost 4 bases to trimming and J lost 1 base; unmatched junction nucleotides: 5. CDR3 residues: CSAIAGVLSYNEQFF. The DNA for the CDR3 is TGCAGTGCTATAGCGGGAGTATTGTCCTACAATGAGCAGTTCTTC.

This clonotype was seen a single time. The CDR3: CASSFPSGADTQYF. DNA for the CDR3: TGTGCCAGCAGTTTTCCTAGTGGGGCAGATACGCAGTATTTT. The chain recombines TRBV12-3 or TRBV12-4 with TRBJ2-3; no clear D. The CDR3 extends over 14 amino acids. V dropped 3 bases and J dropped 4 bases, with 11 bases sitting between them.

The chain links TRBV6-1 to TRBJ1-1; possibly TRBD1 for D (5 bases). Germline V gene lookup returns CDR1 MNHNS and CDR2 SASEGT. Trimming pared 10 bases from V and 2 bases from J, leaving 14 bases between. This CDR3 spans 13 amino acids. The CDR3 sequence: CATERQFNTEAFF. CDR3 sequence (DNA): TGTGCCACAGAGAGACAGTTTAACACTGAAGCTTTCTTT.

This clonotype turned up a few times. The chain links TRBV12-3 or TRBV12-4 to TRBJ2-3; 11 nucleotides match TRBD2. V dropped 4 bases and J dropped 3; count of bases not matched to a gene: 21. This CDR3 spans 21 amino acids. DNA of the CDR3: TGTGCCAGCAGTTGGGCCGGGGACATCTTAGCGGGAGGGGAGGCGACAGATACGCAGTATTTT. Residues: CASSWAGDILAGGEATDTQYF.